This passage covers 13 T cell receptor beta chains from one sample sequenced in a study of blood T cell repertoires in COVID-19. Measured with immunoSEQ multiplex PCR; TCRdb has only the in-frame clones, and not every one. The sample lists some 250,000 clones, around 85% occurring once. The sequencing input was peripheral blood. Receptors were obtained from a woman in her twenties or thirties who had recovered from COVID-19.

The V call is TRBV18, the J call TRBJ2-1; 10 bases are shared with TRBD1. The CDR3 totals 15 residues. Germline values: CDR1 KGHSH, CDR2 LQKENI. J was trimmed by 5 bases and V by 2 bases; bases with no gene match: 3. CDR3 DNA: TGTGCCAGCTCACCAAGACAGGGGGCCAACAATGAGCAGTTCTTC. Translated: CASSPRQGANNEQFF.

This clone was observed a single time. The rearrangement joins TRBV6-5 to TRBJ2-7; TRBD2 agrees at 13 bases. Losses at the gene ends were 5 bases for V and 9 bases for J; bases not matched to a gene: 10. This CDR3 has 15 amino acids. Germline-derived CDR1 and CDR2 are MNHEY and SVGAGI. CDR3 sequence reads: CASSPDPRLAGGQYF. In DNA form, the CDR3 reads TGTGCCAGCAGTCCCGATCCCCGACTAGCGGGAGGGCAGTACTTC.

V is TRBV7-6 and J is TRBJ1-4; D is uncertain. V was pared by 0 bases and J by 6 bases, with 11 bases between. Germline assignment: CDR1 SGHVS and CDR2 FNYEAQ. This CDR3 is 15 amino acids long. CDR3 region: CASSLAGSSYEKLFF. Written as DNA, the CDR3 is TGTGCCAGCAGCTTAGCCGGGTCTAGTTATGAAAAACTGTTTTTT.

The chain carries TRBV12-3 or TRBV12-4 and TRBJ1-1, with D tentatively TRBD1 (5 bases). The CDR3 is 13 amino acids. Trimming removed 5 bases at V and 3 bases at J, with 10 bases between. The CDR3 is CASSLTGDTEAFF. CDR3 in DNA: TGTGCCAGCAGTCTGACGGGGGACACTGAAGCTTTCTTT.

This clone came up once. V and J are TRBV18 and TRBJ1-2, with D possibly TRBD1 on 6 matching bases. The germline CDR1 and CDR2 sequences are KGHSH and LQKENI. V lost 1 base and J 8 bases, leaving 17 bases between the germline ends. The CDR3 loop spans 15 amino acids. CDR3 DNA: TGTGCCAGCTCACCACGACCTCCGGGACAATCGGGCTACACCTTC. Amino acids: CASSPRPPGQSGYTF.

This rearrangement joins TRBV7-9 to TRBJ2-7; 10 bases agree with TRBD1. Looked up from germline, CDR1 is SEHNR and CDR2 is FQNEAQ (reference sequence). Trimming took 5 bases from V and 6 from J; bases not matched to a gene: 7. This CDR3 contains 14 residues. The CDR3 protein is CASSPVTGGFEQYF. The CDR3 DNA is TGTGCCAGCAGCCCAGTGACAGGGGGCTTCGAGCAGTACTTC.

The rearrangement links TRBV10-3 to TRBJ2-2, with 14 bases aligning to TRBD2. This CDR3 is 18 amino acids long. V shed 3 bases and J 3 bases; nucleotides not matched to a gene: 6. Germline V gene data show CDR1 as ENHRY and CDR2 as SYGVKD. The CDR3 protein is CAISDGLAGGGYTGELFF. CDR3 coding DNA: TGTGCCATCAGTGACGGACTAGCGGGGGGCGGGTACACCGGGGAGCTGTTTTTT.

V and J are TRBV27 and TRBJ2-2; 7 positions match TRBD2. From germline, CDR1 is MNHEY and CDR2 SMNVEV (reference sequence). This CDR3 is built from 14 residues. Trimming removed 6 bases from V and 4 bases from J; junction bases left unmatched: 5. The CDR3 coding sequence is TGTGCCAGCAGCGAGAGCGGGGTCACCGGGGAGCTGTTTTTT. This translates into CASSESGVTGELFF.

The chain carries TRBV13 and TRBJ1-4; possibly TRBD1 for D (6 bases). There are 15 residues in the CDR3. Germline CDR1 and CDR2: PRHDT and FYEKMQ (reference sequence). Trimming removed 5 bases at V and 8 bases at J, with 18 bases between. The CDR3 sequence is CASSPGTGWEEKLFF. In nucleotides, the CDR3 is TGTGCCAGCAGCCCTGGCACAGGGTGGGAGGAAAAACTGTTTTTT.

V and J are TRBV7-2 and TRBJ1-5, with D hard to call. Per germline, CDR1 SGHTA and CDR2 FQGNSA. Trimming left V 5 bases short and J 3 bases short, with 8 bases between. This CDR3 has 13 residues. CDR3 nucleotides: TGTGCCAGCAGCGGCGGGGTCAATCAGCCCCAGCATTTT. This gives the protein CASSGGVNQPQHF. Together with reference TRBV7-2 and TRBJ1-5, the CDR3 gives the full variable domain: GAGVSQSPSNKVTEKGKDVELRCDPISGHTALYWYRQSLGQGLEFLIYFQGNSAPDKSGLPSDRFSAERTGGSVSTLTIQRTQQEDSAVYLCASSGGVNQPQHFGDGTRLSIL.

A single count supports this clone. The CDR3, as DNA: TGTGCCACCAGCAGAGTTTCCGGAGTCTCTGGAAACACCATATATTTT. This encodes CATSRVSGVSGNTIYF. The chain is built from TRBV15 and TRBJ1-3; D is ambiguous. CDR3 length: 16 amino acids. CDR1 is LNHNV, CDR2 YYDKDF, per germline (reference sequence). V was cut by 1 base and J by 0 bases, with 10 bases left in between.

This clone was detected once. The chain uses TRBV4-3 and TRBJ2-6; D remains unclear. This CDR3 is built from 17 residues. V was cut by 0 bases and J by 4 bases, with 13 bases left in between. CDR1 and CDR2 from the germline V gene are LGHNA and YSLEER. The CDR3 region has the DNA TGCGCCAGCAGCCAAGATGTTTGGCTCACGGGGGCCAACGTCCTGACTTTC. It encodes CASSQDVWLTGANVLTF.

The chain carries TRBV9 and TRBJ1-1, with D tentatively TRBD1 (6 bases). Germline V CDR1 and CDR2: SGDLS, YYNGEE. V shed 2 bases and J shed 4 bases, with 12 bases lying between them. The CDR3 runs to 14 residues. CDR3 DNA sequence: TGTGCCAGCAGCGTCGGGGGGCGAGGCACTGAAGCTTTCTTT. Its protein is CASSVGGRGTEAFF.